This TCR beta chain was sequenced in a study of blood T cell repertoires in COVID-19. For the study at large: Collection of acute and convalescent COVID-19 samples took place in the United States, Italy and Spain. PBMCs, B-cell-depleted T cells, or T cells were the source of the cDNA or gDNA that made up the material.

The germline V gene has CDR1 SGHAT and CDR2 FQNNGV. V was clipped by 5 bases and J by 3 bases, with 14 bases between them. This CDR3 comprises 14 residues. Assay used: immunoSEQ multiplex PCR; TCRdb lists only in-frame clones, some missing. This sample has 150,000 or so clones, with around nine tenths found just once. Sequencing was done on a sample of peripheral blood. This chain links TRBV11-2 with TRBJ2-7; perhaps TRBD1 as D (6 bases). The sequence was obtained from a human donor in a cohort sampled during active COVID-19. DNA of the CDR3: TGTGCCAGCAGCCCCACAGGGATGAACTACGAGCAGTACTTC. The encoded protein is CASSPTGMNYEQYF.